Listed below are T cell receptor beta chains from one sample, sequenced in a study of shared clonotypes between healthy human individuals. Libraries were prepared by immunoSEQ multiplex PCR; TCRdb keeps only in-frame clonotypes and omits some of them. In the table there are around 2.1 million clones, around 93% of which are singletons. Sequencing was carried out using naive CD8+ T cells from PBMCs. The source is a man between 18 and 35 years old in good health. Some clones in this sample may be carry-over from other donors' samples. CDR3s include the opening cysteine and the closing phenylalanine or tryptophan. D genes are given only for firm matches. For some rows the clone size is stated as once, few or many, or as a class when expanded; others skip it.

d_call: TRBD1
v_call: TRBV27
j_call: TRBJ2-7
cdr3_length: 15
clone_size: .
cdr3_aa: CASSSLLGQSYEQYF
cdr3_nt: TGTGCCAGCAGTTCCCTCCTGGGACAGTCCTACGAGCAGTACTTC

d_call: .
v_call: TRBV28
j_call: TRBJ2-1
cdr3_length: 11
clone_size: .
cdr3_aa: CASMSGNEQFF
cdr3_nt: TGTGCCAGCATGTCGGGGAATGAGCAGTTCTTC

d_call: TRBD1
v_call: TRBV19
j_call: TRBJ2-7
cdr3_length: 14
clone_size: .
cdr3_aa: CASSIDSTGVGQYF
cdr3_nt: TGTGCCAGTAGTATAGATTCTACAGGGGTTGGGCAGTACTTC

d_call: .
v_call: TRBV28
j_call: TRBJ2-2
cdr3_length: 14
clone_size: .
cdr3_aa: CASRFQGSTGELFF
cdr3_nt: TGTGCCAGCAGATTCCAGGGGAGCACCGGGGAGCTGTTTTTT

d_call: .
v_call: TRBV28
j_call: TRBJ2-1
cdr3_length: 12
clone_size: .
cdr3_aa: CASSADAIGEFF
cdr3_nt: TGTGCCAGCAGTGCCGACGCGATTGGAGAGTTCTTC

d_call: .
v_call: TRBV9
j_call: TRBJ2-3
cdr3_length: 15
clone_size: .
cdr3_aa: CASRQGSSWTDTQYF
cdr3_nt: TGTGCCAGCCGGCAGGGGAGTAGCTGGACAGATACGCAGTATTTT

d_call: .
v_call: TRBV7-9
j_call: TRBJ2-2
cdr3_length: 14
clone_size: .
cdr3_aa: CASSPSGNTGELFF
cdr3_nt: TGTGCCAGCAGCCCCAGTGGGAACACCGGGGAGCTGTTTTTT

d_call: TRBD2
v_call: TRBV28
j_call: TRBJ2-7
cdr3_length: 14
clone_size: .
cdr3_aa: CASTLAGGPSEQYF
cdr3_nt: TGTGCCAGCACCTTAGCGGGAGGGCCGAGTGAGCAGTACTTC

d_call: TRBD2
v_call: TRBV10-1
j_call: TRBJ2-5
cdr3_length: 13
clone_size: .
cdr3_aa: CASSASGRETQYF
cdr3_nt: TGCGCCAGCAGCGCTAGCGGGAGGGAGACCCAGTACTTC

d_call: TRBD1
v_call: TRBV2
j_call: TRBJ1-5
cdr3_length: 15
clone_size: .
cdr3_aa: CASRSTGDKNQPQHF
cdr3_nt: TGTGCCAGCAGAAGCACAGGGGACAAAAATCAGCCCCAGCATTTT

d_call: .
v_call: TRBV27
j_call: TRBJ2-7
cdr3_length: 15
clone_size: once
cdr3_aa: CASSPTSGLGYEQYF
cdr3_nt: TGTGCCAGCAGTCCGACCTCAGGGTTAGGGTACGAGCAGTACTTC

d_call: .
v_call: TRBV7-3
j_call: TRBJ2-1
cdr3_length: 15
clone_size: .
cdr3_aa: CASSLGGGSYNEQFF
cdr3_nt: TGTGCCAGCAGCTTAGGAGGGGGGTCCTACAATGAGCAGTTCTTC

d_call: .
v_call: TRBV29-1
j_call: TRBJ2-3
cdr3_length: 15
clone_size: .
cdr3_aa: CSVDDGGALADTQYF
cdr3_nt: TGCAGCGTTGACGATGGGGGGGCGCTGGCAGATACGCAGTATTTT

d_call: .
v_call: TRBV7-2
j_call: TRBJ1-2
cdr3_length: 14
clone_size: .
cdr3_aa: CASSLVIGELSYTF
cdr3_nt: TGTGCCAGCAGCTTAGTGATCGGGGAATTGAGCTACACCTTC

d_call: TRBD2
v_call: TRBV11-3
j_call: TRBJ2-3
cdr3_length: 16
clone_size: .
cdr3_aa: CASSFTLAGDTDTQYF
cdr3_nt: TGTGCCAGCAGCTTTACCCTAGCGGGGGACACAGATACGCAGTATTTT

d_call: .
v_call: TRBV27
j_call: TRBJ2-1
cdr3_length: 14
clone_size: .
cdr3_aa: CASSLGTSYNEQFF
cdr3_nt: TGTGCCAGCAGTTTGGGGACATCCTACAATGAGCAGTTCTTC